This TCR beta chain was recorded in a study of T cells in localized non-small cell lung cancer. Between the trimmed V and J ends, which lost 4 bases and 0 bases, there was a span of 21 bases. Germline V gene sequence: CDR1 GTSNPN, CDR2 SVGIG (reference sequence). The CDR3 sequence is 18 residues long. Profiled with immunoSEQ multiplex PCR; TCRdb holds only in-frame clones, not every one. The sample has approximately 57,000 clones, about nine tenths seen once; the top ten hold approximately 5%. General study results and limits: Measurement of T cell clonality placed uninvolved adjacent lung highest, above the level in tumor. There were a median 57 of the top 100 tumor clones appearing in adjacent lung. Longer overall survival was seen with higher T cell density measured in blood.

About this clone itself: Its target is not known.

The sequences come from peripheral blood, collected before any cancer treatment. The chain joins TRBV30 to TRBJ1-4; perhaps TRBD1 as D (5 bases). The TCR was taken from a woman aged 35-75 years with stage I lung adenocarcinoma. The CDR3 DNA reads TGTGCCTGGACTACGAGGGGTACGGGGGTGTCAACTAATGAAAAACTGTTTTTT. Its protein product is CAWTTRGTGVSTNEKLFF.